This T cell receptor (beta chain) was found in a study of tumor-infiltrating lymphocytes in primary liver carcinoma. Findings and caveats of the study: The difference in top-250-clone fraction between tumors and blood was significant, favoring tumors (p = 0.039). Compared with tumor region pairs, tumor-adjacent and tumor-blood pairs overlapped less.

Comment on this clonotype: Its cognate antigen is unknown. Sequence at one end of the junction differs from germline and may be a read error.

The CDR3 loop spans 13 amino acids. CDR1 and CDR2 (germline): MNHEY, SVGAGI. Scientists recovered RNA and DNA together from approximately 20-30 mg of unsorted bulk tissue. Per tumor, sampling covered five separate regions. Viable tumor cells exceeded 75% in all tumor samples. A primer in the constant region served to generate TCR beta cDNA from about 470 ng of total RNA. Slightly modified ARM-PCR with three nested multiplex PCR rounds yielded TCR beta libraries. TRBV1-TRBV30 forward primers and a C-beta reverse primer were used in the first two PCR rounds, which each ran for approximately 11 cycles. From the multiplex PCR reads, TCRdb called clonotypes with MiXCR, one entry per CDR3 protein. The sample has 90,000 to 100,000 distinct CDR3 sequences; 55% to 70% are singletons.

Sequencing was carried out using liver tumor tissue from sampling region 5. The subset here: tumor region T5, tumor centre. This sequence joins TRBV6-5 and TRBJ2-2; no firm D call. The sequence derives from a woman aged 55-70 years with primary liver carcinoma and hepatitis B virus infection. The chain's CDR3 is CACSNVGTGELFF. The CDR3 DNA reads TGTGCCTGCAGCAATGTGGGAACCGGGGAGCTGTTTTTT.